This T cell receptor beta chain was obtained from a study of cytomegalovirus exposure and HLA in healthy donors. Whole-study results and caveats: One cluster of highly shared sequence variants probably arose as a sequencing artifact.

The germline V gene has CDR1 WNHNN and CDR2 SYGVQD (reference sequence). Trimming removed 8 bases from V and 1 base from J, with 11 bases in between. This CDR3 has 13 amino acids. The PCR contained 60 Vbeta and 13 Jbeta primers. Here immunoSEQ multiplex PCR was the method, and the copy in TCRdb shows in-frame clones only, minus some. The data contain 49,000 or so clones, 81% of them singletons. Remarks on this clone: Its antigen remains unknown.

Sequencing input: PBMCs. The chain links TRBV10-1 to TRBJ1-1, with D tentatively TRBD1 (5 bases). The receptor was derived from a boy aged 10-17 years in good health and CMV-seropositive. This chain's CDR3 is CASRWGQNTEAFF. As DNA, the CDR3 is TGCGCCAGCCGATGGGGCCAGAACACTGAAGCTTTCTTT.